The rows below give T cell receptor beta chains drawn from one sample of a study of graft-versus-host responses after intestinal transplantation. TCRdb's copy holds only in-frame clones and misses some; the assay was immunoSEQ multiplex PCR. The sample includes 98,000 or so clones, around 88% seen only once; the top ten take more than 1.4%. The material was PBMCs, obtained 255 days after intestinal transplant. The receptors shown here come from a human patient who received an intestinal transplant, so some T cells may come from the graft donor. The CDR3 runs from the conserved cysteine through the conserved F or W. The D gene is left open where the match is weak. Not all rows give a size; the values are once, few, many and, for expanded clones, a class.

>-|TRBV2|-|TRBJ2-1
TGTGCCAGCAGTTATACAGGGAAGGGGCAGTTCTTC
CASSYTGKGQFF
>-|TRBV6-1|TRBD2|TRBJ2-1
TGTGCCAGCAGTGAATCCCAGCGGGAGTTCTATGAGCAGTTCTTC
CASSESQREFYEQFF
>-|TRBV18|TRBD2|TRBJ2-5
TGTGCCAGCTCACAGATGCCGGGACTAGCGGGAGGGCCGAGTCTTGAGACCCAGTACTTC
CASSQMPGLAGGPSLETQYF
>-|TRBV6-6|TRBD1|TRBJ1-4
TGTGCCAGCAGGATCGGACAGGCTATAAACCTGGAAAAACTGTTTTTT
CASRIGQAINLEKLFF
>-|TRBV7-9|TRBD1|TRBJ1-1
TGTGCCAGCAGCCCCGGACAGGGCGGGGACACTGAAGCTTTCTTT
CASSPGQGGDTEAFF
>-|TRBV20-1|-|TRBJ1-5
TGCAGTGCCTCGGGGGATCAGCCCCAGCATTTT
CSASGDQPQHF
>-|TRBV5-6|-|TRBJ1-1
TGTGCCAGCAGCTTGGGACTGTGGAACACTGAAGCTTTCTTT
CASSLGLWNTEAFF
>-|TRBV5-1|-|TRBJ2-2
TGCGCCAGCAGCTTGGGAGCCGAGGGCGGGGAGCTGTTTTTT
CASSLGAEGGELFF
>-|TRBV18|-|TRBJ1-2
TGTGCCAGCTCCCGTGGGGACACCCAGTATGGCTACACCTTC
CASSRGDTQYGYTF
>-|TRBV4-1|-|TRBJ2-5
TGCGCCAGCAGCACTAACGTCGCGACAAACCAAGAGACCCAGTACTTC
CASSTNVATNQETQYF
>few|TRBV6-1|TRBD1|TRBJ2-2
TGTGCCAGCTGGACAGGGGAAGGGTCCGGGGAGCTGTTTTTT
CASWTGEGSGELFF
>-|TRBV28|-|TRBJ1-6
TGTGCCAGCACCACATACCGGCGCGGGACACGTAATTCACCCCTCCACTTT
CASTTYRRGTRNSPLHF
>-|TRBV4-3|TRBD2|TRBJ2-3
TGCGCCAGCAGCCAAGCCCACACTTTACTAGCGGGGGGTGGCACAGATACGCAGTATTTT
CASSQAHTLLAGGGTDTQYF
>-|TRBV29-1|TRBD1|TRBJ1-1
TGCAGCGTGCCGGGGACAGGACCGGGCACTGAAGCTTTCTTT
CSVPGTGPGTEAFF
>-|TRBV11-3|-|TRBJ1-3
TGTGCCAGCAGCTTAAGAGGTTCCCCGGGTATCATCTCTGGAAACACCATATATTTT
CASSLRGSPGIISGNTIYF
>-|TRBV10-3|TRBD2|TRBJ2-7
TGTGCCATCAGTGAGTCAGGGACTAGCGGGAGGCCAGCCTACGAGCAGTACTTC
CAISESGTSGRPAYEQYF
>-|TRBV5-6|-|TRBJ2-7
TGTGCCAGCAGCCAAGGGACAACGAGCTCCTACGAGCAGTACTTC
CASSQGTTSSYEQYF
>-|TRBV27|-|TRBJ2-3
TGTGCCAGCAGTTTTTCAGTTAGCACAGATACGCAGTATTTT
CASSFSVSTDTQYF
>-|TRBV6-1|-|TRBJ2-3
TGTGCCAGCAGTCTCAGTGTAGATACGCAGTATTTT
CASSLSVDTQYF
>-|TRBV9|-|TRBJ1-4
TGTGCCAGCAGCCCTAGGCCCGGTCTACAAAAACTGTTTTTT
CASSPRPGLQKLFF
>-|TRBV19|TRBD1|TRBJ1-5
TGTGCCACCACTCCCAGCCAGGGGGGCGGCAATCAGCCCCAGCATTTT
CATTPSQGGGNQPQHF
>-|TRBV5-1|TRBD1|TRBJ2-3
TGCGCCAGCAGCGACGGGACAGGTAGCACAGATACGCAGTATTTT
CASSDGTGSTDTQYF
>-|TRBV10-3|-|TRBJ1-5
TGTGCCATCAGTGCACAGGATGGGGAGCCCCAGCATTTT
CAISAQDGEPQHF
>-|TRBV9|-|TRBJ2-3
TGTGCCAGCAGCGTATCCACTCTCCCCCGCGGCGGGCTGGATACGCAGTATTTT
CASSVSTLPRGGLDTQYF
>-|TRBV5-1|-|TRBJ1-2
TGCGCCAGCGGGCCGGGGACACTCTATGGCTACACCTTC
CASGPGTLYGYTF
>once|TRBV7-9|-|TRBJ2-3
TGTGCCAGCAGCCGTACGCCCGGGACCCCCCCAGATACGCAGTATTTT
CASSRTPGTPPDTQYF
>-|TRBV6-1|-|TRBJ1-4
TGTGCCAGCAGTGTAGGCCAGAGAAATGAAAAACTGTTTTTT
CASSVGQRNEKLFF
>-|TRBV27|-|TRBJ1-6
TGTGCCAGCAGTTTGGGGGGATGGGCCGGAGATAATTCACCCCTCCACTTT
CASSLGGWAGDNSPLHF
>-|TRBV29-1|TRBD2|TRBJ2-3
TGCAGCGTCTGGACTAGCGGCCAACGCACAGATACGCAGTATTTT
CSVWTSGQRTDTQYF
>-|TRBV28|-|TRBJ1-6
TGTGCCAGCATAGTAACGGGGGCGCGGTCTTCTAATTCACCCCTCCACTTT
CASIVTGARSSNSPLHF
>-|TRBV2|TRBD2|TRBJ2-2
TGTGCCAGCAGTCCAGCGGGAGGGCGGGGCACCGGGGAGCTGTTTTTT
CASSPAGGRGTGELFF
>-|TRBV6-1|-|TRBJ2-1
TGTGCCAGCAGTGAAGCGACAGTCCCCCTCAATGAGCAGTTCTTC
CASSEATVPLNEQFF
>-|TRBV2|-|TRBJ1-1
TGTGCCAGCAGTGACCCTTGGGGGGCATGGACTGAAGCTTTCTTT
CASSDPWGAWTEAFF
>-|TRBV7-2|-|TRBJ2-7
TGTGCCAGCAGCTCGTTCCGGGACACATTCTACGAGCAGTACTTC
CASSSFRDTFYEQYF
>-|TRBV4-1|-|TRBJ2-1
TGCGCCAGCAGCCAAGTGGGTGCGGGAGAGCAGTTCTTC
CASSQVGAGEQFF
>-|TRBV27|TRBD1|TRBJ2-7
TGTGCCAGCCGCGGGACAGGGGACTACGAGCAGTACTTC
CASRGTGDYEQYF
>-|TRBV11-2|-|TRBJ2-5
TGTGCCAGCAGCTTAGGAACGCTACAAGAGACCCAGTACTTC
CASSLGTLQETQYF
>-|TRBV5-1|TRBD1|TRBJ1-2
TGCGCCAGCAGCTTGTCGGGTGCAGGGGGGGACTATGGCTACACCTTC
CASSLSGAGGDYGYTF
>-|TRBV15|-|TRBJ2-5
TGTGCCACCAGCAGAGGGGTAAAGCCCCAAGAGACCCAGTACTTC
CATSRGVKPQETQYF
>once|TRBV15|-|TRBJ1-5
TGTGCCACCGGGGAGCCCCAGCATTTT
CATGEPQHF
>-|TRBV19|TRBD2|TRBJ2-1
TGTGCCAGTAGTATCCAGCTAGCGGTTAACAATGAGCAGTTCTTC
CASSIQLAVNNEQFF
>-|TRBV7-8|-|TRBJ2-1
TGTGCCAGCAGCTTAGATGGGACGTCCAATGAGCAGTTCTTC
CASSLDGTSNEQFF
>-|TRBV30|-|TRBJ1-3
TGTGCCTGGAGTGTACCGGGGATTTGGGACTCTGGAAACACCATATATTTT
CAWSVPGIWDSGNTIYF
>-|TRBV25-1|-|TRBJ2-2
TGTGCCAGCAGTGAATGGAAGGGGGAGCTGTTTTTT
CASSEWKGELFF
>once|TRBV18|-|TRBJ1-3
TGTGCCAGCTCATCCGATCCCGCCGGAAACACCATATATTTT
CASSSDPAGNTIYF
>-|TRBV5-4|-|TRBJ2-3
TGTGCCAGCAGCTTCTTGCTAGGCACAGATACGCAGTATTTT
CASSFLLGTDTQYF
>-|TRBV18|-|TRBJ2-1
TGTGCCAGCTCACCCTCGGACAGTCGGTCCGAGCAGTTCTTC
CASSPSDSRSEQFF